The 29 T cell receptor beta chains given below trace back to one sample, sequenced in a study of OX40 agonist ivuxolimab in advanced cancers. Assay used: immunoSEQ multiplex PCR; TCRdb lists only in-frame clones, some missing. This table holds around 70,000 clones, approximately 86% found once. Sequenced material: CD4+ or CD8+ T cells sorted from blood, taken in a trial of the OX40 agonist ivuxolimab. These receptors all come from an adult with an advanced solid tumor such as melanoma, head and neck, liver or kidney cancer.

This chain uses TRBV7-6 with TRBJ2-3; D is undetermined. The CDR3 loop spans 17 amino acids. V lost 1 base to trimming and J lost 4 bases, with 18 bases between them. Per germline, CDR1 SGHVS and CDR2 FNYEAQ. In nucleotides, the CDR3 is TGTGCCAGCAGCTTAGGATCTTGGGGATCTATTGCAGATACGCAGTATTTT. Protein product: CASSLGSWGSIADTQYF.

The chain employs TRBV2 and TRBJ1-2; D might be TRBD1 (5 bases). Trimming stripped 4 bases from V and 2 bases from J, with 11 bases between. This CDR3 contains 14 residues. The germline V gene has CDR1 SNHLY and CDR2 FYNNEI. Written as DNA, the CDR3 is TGTGCCAGCAGTGGGGACCCCCCCAACTATGGCTACACCTTC. Its translation: CASSGDPPNYGYTF. Full variable domain (rest looked up from reference TRBV2 and TRBJ1-2): EPEVTQTPSHQVTQMGQEVILRCVPISNHLYFYWYRQILGQKVEFLVSFYNNEISEKSEIFDDQFSVERPDGSNFTLKIRSTKLEDSAMYFCASSGDPPNYGYTFGSGTRLTVV.

The sample holds a few counts of this clone. The rearrangement links TRBV28 to TRBJ1-2; D unresolved. In germline, CDR1 is MDHEN, CDR2 SYDVKM. Trimming stripped 3 bases from V and 2 bases from J, with 10 bases between. The CDR3 contains 14 residues. This chain's CDR3 is CASSFWADNYGYTF. The CDR3 coding sequence is TGTGCCAGCAGTTTTTGGGCAGACAACTATGGCTACACCTTC.

V is TRBV21-1 and J is TRBJ2-6; the table assigns TRBD1, which was not confirmed against the DNA. TRBV21-1 is an annotated pseudogene. This CDR3 is built from 20 residues. The CDR3 DNA reads TGTGCCAGCAGCAAAGCGCTTAAGGGACAGACGTCTGGAGGGGCCAACGTCCTGACTTTC. This codes for CASSKALKGQTSGGANVLTF.

The chain joins TRBV28 to TRBJ2-3, with 7 bases identical to TRBD1. The CDR3 contains 15 residues. Germline-derived CDR1 and CDR2 are MDHEN and SYDVKM. J gave up 3 bases and V 2 bases, and 5 bases lay outside the gene matches. CDR3 residues: CASSLQGRGTDTQYF. The CDR3 nucleotides are TGTGCCAGCAGTTTACAGGGCAGGGGGACAGATACGCAGTATTTT.

The chain joins TRBV4-3 to TRBJ2-7, with 9 bases that match TRBD2. Germline V gives CDR1 LGHNA, CDR2 YSLEER. The length of the CDR3 is 15 residues. V trimming: 1 base; J trimming: 1 base; junction bases outside the gene matches: 2. CDR3 region: CASSQVLAGSYEQYF. CDR3 DNA: TGCGCCAGCAGCCAAGTTCTAGCGGGGTCCTACGAGCAGTACTTC.

This chain joins TRBV30 and TRBJ2-5, with D perhaps matching TRBD1 (5 bases). Trimming cost V 2 bases and J 4 bases, with 11 bases left between them. Germline CDR1 reads GTSNPN; CDR2 reads SVGIG (reference sequence). This CDR3 region has 13 residues. The CDR3 sequence is CAWSRGLRETQYF. CDR3 bases: TGTGCCTGGAGTAGGGGCTTGCGAGAGACCCAGTACTTC.

This chain links TRBV6-6 with TRBJ1-3; D gene uncertain. CDR1 is MNHNY and CDR2 is SVGAGI in the germline V gene (reference sequence). Between the trimmed V and J ends, which lost 0 bases and 3 bases, there was a span of 9 bases. There are 15 residues in the CDR3. CDR3 sequence (DNA): TGTGCCAGCAGTTACTCGAAAAGGGATGGAAACACCATATATTTT. Translation: CASSYSKRDGNTIYF.

In its sample, this clone was seen a few times. The sample holds other DNA sequences that translate to the same CDR3. The V and J genes are TRBV6-1 and TRBJ1-2, with D possibly TRBD1 on 5 matching bases. This CDR3 region has 13 residues. CDR1 is MNHNS and CDR2 is SASEGT in the germline V gene. V was shortened by 3 bases and J by 2 bases, with 7 bases between the two germline ends. In nucleotides, the CDR3 is TGTGCCAGCAGTGAGGCAGGGAACTATGGCTACACCTTC. It specifies CASSEAGNYGYTF.

The rearrangement uses TRBV28 and TRBJ1-1, with D uncertain. V lost 1 base, J lost 3 bases, and 6 bases lay in between. The germline gives CDR1 MDHEN, CDR2 SYDVKM. CDR3 length: 13 residues. CDR3 sequence: CASSLFRDTEAFF. DNA of the CDR3: TGTGCCAGCAGTTTATTCCGGGACACTGAAGCTTTCTTT.

CDR3 bases: TGTGCCAGCAGCTTACCGAGGCAAGCCTACGAGCAGTACTTC. Amino acids: CASSLPRQAYEQYF. This sequence joins TRBV11-2 and TRBJ2-7; D unresolved. V was cut by 2 bases and J by 2 bases, with 10 bases left in between. Germline assignment: CDR1 SGHAT and CDR2 FQNNGV. CDR3 size: 14 residues.

This chain joins TRBV6-5 and TRBJ1-1; unclear D gene. The CDR3 contains 12 residues. V lost 9 bases and J 0 bases, leaving 8 bases between the germline ends. The germline CDR1 and CDR2 sequences are MNHEY and SVGAGI. CDR3 residues: CASGRVNTEAFF. The DNA of the CDR3 is TGTGCCAGTGGTAGGGTGAACACTGAAGCTTTCTTT.

The chain links TRBV18 to TRBJ2-7; D is uncertain. The CDR3 contains 13 residues. The ends were cut back, 3 bases at V and 6 bases at J, with 12 bases in the middle. CDR1 and CDR2 (germline): KGHSH, LQKENI. The CDR3 nucleotides read TGTGCCAGCTCACCTGGTCAACTCTCCGAGCAGTACTTC. Translated, it gives CASSPGQLSEQYF.

A remark on this clone: The sample carries other DNA sequences with the same CDR3. The CDR3 coding sequence is TGTGCCAGCATACGGGGAGGAGGCACTGAAGCTTTCTTT. This encodes CASIRGGGTEAFF. The V gene is TRBV28, the J gene TRBJ1-1; D is undetermined. The V gene lost 7 bases and the J gene lost 4 bases, with 13 bases spanning the gap. The CDR3 runs 13 residues. The germline V gene encodes CDR1 MDHEN and CDR2 SYDVKM.

The CDR3 nucleotides are TGTGCCAGCAGACTTGGGACTAGTGGCACAGATACGCAGTATTTT. Translating gives CASRLGTSGTDTQYF. V gene TRBV7-9 combines with J gene TRBJ2-3, with 8 bases aligning to TRBD2. V trimming: 6 bases; J trimming: 1 base; junction bases outside the gene matches: 6. The germline CDR1 and CDR2 sequences are SEHNR and FQNEAQ (reference sequence). The CDR3 is 15 residues long.

This rearrangement joins TRBV19 to TRBJ2-3; 13 positions match TRBD2. J lost 2 bases, V lost 10 bases, and 3 bases had no gene match. The CDR3 contains 14 residues. Looked up from germline, CDR1 is LNHDA and CDR2 is SQIVND (reference sequence). CDR3: CATGLAGSTDTQYF. CDR3 sequence (DNA): TGTGCCACGGGACTAGCGGGGTCCACAGATACGCAGTATTTT.

CDR3 DNA sequence: TGTGCCAGCTCACCACCGATCGGGGGCACGCGGAATTCACCCCTCCACTTT. It is translated as CASSPPIGGTRNSPLHF. The V gene is TRBV18, the J gene TRBJ1-6; tentatively, D is TRBD1 (6 bases). V lost 0 bases and J 7 bases, leaving 16 bases between the germline ends. CDR3 length: 17 amino acids. CDR1 is KGHSH and CDR2 is LQKENI in the germline V gene.

On this clone: A junction end diverges from the germline sequence, so it may reflect a read error. The chain is built from TRBV7-7 and TRBJ2-2, with D unresolved. Germline CDR1 and CDR2: SSHAT and FNYEAQ (reference sequence). The CDR3 spans 17 residues. The CDR3 sequence: CASSLRLMGFTTGELFF. The CDR3 DNA reads TGTGCTAGCAGCTTAAGGCTTATGGGTTTCACCACCGGGGAGCTGTTTTTT.

This clone was observed once. The rearrangement links TRBV10-3 to TRBJ1-5; D unresolved. Between the trimmed V and J ends, which lost 5 bases and 1 base, there was a span of 6 bases. Germline CDR1 is ENHRY and CDR2 is SYGVKD. The CDR3 is 13 amino acids. CDR3 bases: TGTGCCATCAGTCAGAAAAGCAATCAGCCCCAGCATTTT. Protein: CAISQKSNQPQHF.

This chain joins TRBV29-1 and TRBJ2-1, with 7 nucleotides matching TRBD1. The CDR3 totals 15 residues. Germline CDR1 SQVTM, CDR2 ANQGSEA. J was trimmed by 4 bases and V by 3 bases; bases with no gene match: 9. DNA of the CDR3: TGCAGCGTTGATTGGGGACAGAAGGCTTACAATGAGCAGTTCTTC. Residues: CSVDWGQKAYNEQFF.

V gene TRBV6-4 combines with J gene TRBJ2-3, with 10 bases that match TRBD2. CDR3 length: 17 residues. Germline V gene sequence: CDR1 MRHNA, CDR2 SNTAGT. V lost 7 bases, J lost 0 bases, and 10 bases stayed unmatched. The CDR3 DNA reads as TGTGCCAGCAAAAGGAGCGGGAGGGCCTTTAGCACAGATACGCAGTATTTT. Protein product: CASKRSGRAFSTDTQYF.

This clone has just one count. This sequence joins TRBV14 and TRBJ2-6, with D uncertain. Trimming pared 1 base from V and 0 bases from J, leaving 19 bases between. Germline CDR1 is SGHDN and CDR2 is FVKESK. The CDR3 has 20 residues. CDR3 DNA sequence: TGTGCCAGCAGCCAAGGACCCCCCAAGCAGGCTTTCTCTGGGGCCAACGTCCTGACTTTC. Protein product: CASSQGPPKQAFSGANVLTF.

The chain carries TRBV4-1 and TRBJ1-1; D is perhaps TRBD1 (6 bases). Trimming removed 1 base at V and 8 bases at J, with 14 bases between. The CDR3 loop spans 14 amino acids. CDR1 is MGHRA and CDR2 is YSYEKL in the germline V gene. The CDR3 reads CASSQGVGAREAFF. The CDR3 DNA follows: TGCGCCAGCAGCCAAGGAGTGGGGGCACGGGAAGCTTTCTTT.

This clone was recorded only once. The chain is built from TRBV19 and TRBJ2-5; 8 nucleotides agree with TRBD2. CDR1 is LNHDA, CDR2 SQIVND, per germline (reference sequence). This CDR3 has 15 residues. Trimming cost V 7 bases and J 0 bases; bases outside gene matches: 7. CDR3 DNA sequence: TGTGCCAGTAAAGTCGCTAGCGGGTACCAAGAGACCCAGTACTTC. It specifies CASKVASGYQETQYF.

The chain couples TRBV9 to TRBJ2-6; D possibly corresponds to TRBD1 (6 bases). The CDR3 loop spans 16 amino acids. V shed 4 bases and J shed 4 bases, with 15 bases lying between them. Per germline, CDR1 SGDLS and CDR2 YYNGEE. CDR3 in amino acids: CASSHQNRVGANVLTF. For the CDR3, the DNA is TGTGCCAGCAGCCACCAAAACAGGGTCGGGGCCAACGTCCTGACTTTC.

The chain employs TRBV10-1 and TRBJ1-2; 9 bases match TRBD1. The V gene end was trimmed by 6 bases and the J gene end by 4 bases; junction bases not matched to a gene: 9. Per germline, CDR1 WNHNN and CDR2 SYGVQD (reference sequence). The CDR3 extends over 15 amino acids. DNA for the CDR3: TGCGCCAGCAGCGCTGACAGGGGGTCCAGCTATGGCTACACCTTC. It specifies CASSADRGSSYGYTF.

The V and J genes are TRBV21-1 and TRBJ2-5; whether TRBD2, the table's D call, matches the DNA was not checked. TRBV21-1 is a pseudogene locus. The CDR3 is 19 residues long. For the CDR3, the DNA is TGTGCCAGCAGCCAACTCAGGACTAGCGGGGGCCTCCGCCAAGAGACCCAGTACTTC. Protein sequence: CASSQLRTSGGLRQETQYF.

The rearrangement joins TRBV6-5 to TRBJ1-2; 10 nucleotides agree with TRBD1. This CDR3 has 14 amino acids. After removal of 4 bases from V and 8 bases from J, the junction contained 7 bases not matched to a gene. Germline CDR1 and CDR2: MNHEY and SVGAGI. The CDR3 sequence is CASSSTGGPGGYTF. The DNA for the CDR3 is TGTGCCAGCAGTTCGACAGGGGGCCCTGGGGGCTACACCTTC.

This chain joins TRBV28 and TRBJ1-1; TRBD1 is a possible D gene (5 bases). V lost 6 bases and J lost 5, with 19 bases in between. The CDR3 runs 15 residues. Germline V gene lookup returns CDR1 MDHEN and CDR2 SYDVKM. CDR3 residues: CASSPGTPEGTEAFF. CDR3 nucleotides: TGTGCCAGCAGCCCCGGGACCCCGGAGGGGACTGAAGCTTTCTTT.